This TCR beta chain was identified during a study of T cell responses to AZD1222 COVID-19 vaccine. Findings and caveats of the study: Within unmutated variant regions lay the reported targets of nearly half of spike-specific TCRs. With two AZD1222 doses given, Spike-specific TCR breadth and depth both rose.

Losses at the gene ends were 4 bases for V and 4 bases for J; bases not matched to a gene: 1. The V gene's germline CDR1 is MNHEY and CDR2 SVGAGI. The CDR3 has 14 residues. About this clone itself: Its cognate antigen is unknown.

Repertoires were generated with immunoSEQ multiplex PCR, while TCRdb's copy carries only in-frame clones and drops some. Of approximately 17,000 clones in the sample, about 80% were seen once. The origin of this receptor is an adult who received the AZD1222 COVID-19 vaccine. The rearrangement links TRBV6-5 to TRBJ2-1, with 10 positions matching TRBD1. This sample comprised peripheral blood, obtained 28 days after the second AZD1222 dose. The CDR3 DNA reads as TGTGCCAGCAGTTGGACAGGGGGTTACAATGAGCAGTTCTTC. Amino acid sequence: CASSWTGGYNEQFF.